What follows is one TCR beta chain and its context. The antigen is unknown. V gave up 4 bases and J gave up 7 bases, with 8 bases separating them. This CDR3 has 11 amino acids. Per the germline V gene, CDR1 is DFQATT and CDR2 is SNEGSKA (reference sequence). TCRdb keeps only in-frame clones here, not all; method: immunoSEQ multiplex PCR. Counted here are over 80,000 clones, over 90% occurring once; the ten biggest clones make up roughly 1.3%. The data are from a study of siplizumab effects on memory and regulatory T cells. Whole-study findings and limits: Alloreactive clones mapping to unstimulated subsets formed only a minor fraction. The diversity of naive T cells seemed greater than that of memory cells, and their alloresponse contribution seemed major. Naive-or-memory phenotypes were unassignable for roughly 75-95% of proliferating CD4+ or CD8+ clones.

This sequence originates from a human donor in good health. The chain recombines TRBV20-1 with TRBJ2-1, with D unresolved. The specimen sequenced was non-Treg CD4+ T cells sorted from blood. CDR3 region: CSAIPRNEQFF. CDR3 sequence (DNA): TGCAGTGCTATCCCCCGAAATGAGCAGTTCTTC.